These 21 T cell receptor beta chains were sequenced from one sample in a study of T cell responses to AZD1222 COVID-19 vaccine. Here immunoSEQ multiplex PCR was the method, and the copy in TCRdb shows in-frame clones only, minus some. Seen here are about 220,000 clones, 90% to 95% observed once, and the top ten hold around 1%. This specimen was peripheral blood, taken on day 0 of MenACWY control vaccination. The receptor source for this set is an adult in good health.

In its sample, this clone was seen once. The gene calls are TRBV19 and TRBJ1-6; D is unclear. This CDR3 is 15 amino acids long. CDR1 and CDR2 (germline): LNHDA, SQIVND (reference sequence). The V gene lost 0 bases and the J gene lost 9 bases, with 12 bases spanning the gap. The CDR3 spells CASSIDRTPSSPLHF. CDR3 coding DNA: TGTGCCAGTAGTATAGACAGGACTCCGTCTTCACCCCTCCACTTT.

V usage is TRBV19 and J usage is TRBJ1-5; tentative D call: TRBD1 (5 bases). The germline V gene encodes CDR1 LNHDA and CDR2 SQIVND (reference sequence). The CDR3 runs to 16 residues. Trimming removed 4 bases from V and 1 base from J, with 14 bases in between. CDR3 in amino acids: CASSKGLEGSNQPQHF. The CDR3 DNA sequence: TGTGCCAGTAGTAAGGGGTTAGAAGGGAGCAATCAGCCCCAGCATTTT.

The gene calls are TRBV6-2 or TRBV6-3 and TRBJ2-5, with a weak D call TRBD2 (5 bases). Germline V gene data show CDR1 as MNHEY and CDR2 as SVGEGT. Trimming took off 6 bases at V and 5 bases at J, with 13 bases between the two ends. This CDR3 is built from 13 residues. The CDR3 sequence: CASSPRPGETQYF. The CDR3 DNA follows: TGTGCCAGCAGCCCCAGACCGGGGGAGACCCAGTACTTC.

The J gene is TRBJ1-5, the V gene TRBV7-8, with D possibly being TRBD1 (5 bases). CDR3 size: 14 residues. The ends were cut back, 1 base at V and 6 bases at J, with 10 bases in the middle. CDR1 is SGHVS and CDR2 is FQNEAQ in the germline V gene. The CDR3 here is CASSLGRVFQPQHF. The CDR3 coding sequence is TGTGCCAGCAGCTTAGGCAGGGTTTTTCAGCCCCAGCATTTT.

V usage is TRBV12-5 and J usage is TRBJ1-1, with 10 bases that match TRBD1. This CDR3 is 13 amino acids long. Per germline, CDR1 LGHNT and CDR2 FRNRAP. V shed 6 bases, J shed 10 bases, and the junction held 8 bases outside the gene matches. The DNA of the CDR3 is TGTGCTAGTGGAGTGACAGGGGGCGGAGGAGCTTTCTTT. It encodes CASGVTGGGGAFF.

The gene calls are TRBV19 and TRBJ1-1, with 7 bases aligning to TRBD1. The CDR3 runs 14 residues. The germline V gene encodes CDR1 LNHDA and CDR2 SQIVND (reference sequence). Trimming cost V 5 bases and J 0 bases; bases outside gene matches: 3. CDR3 amino acids: CASSLGQMNTEAFF. The CDR3 nucleotides read TGTGCCAGTAGTTTGGGACAGATGAACACTGAAGCTTTCTTT.

The chain employs TRBV20-1 and TRBJ2-5; tentatively, D is TRBD2 (7 bases). The CDR3 consists of 13 residues. Deletions cut 3 bases from V and 4 bases from J, with 12 bases between. Germline-derived CDR1 and CDR2 are DFQATT and SNEGSKA (reference sequence). The CDR3 DNA follows: TGCAGTGCTAGTGGGGGGGCGGGAGAGACCCAGTACTTC. It yields the protein CSASGGAGETQYF.

This rearrangement joins TRBV12-3 or TRBV12-4 to TRBJ1-2; a possible D gene is TRBD1 (5 bases). The CDR3 runs 13 residues. With 6 bases removed from V and 8 bases from J, the gap between germline ends came to 16 bases. In nucleotides, the CDR3 is TGTGCCAGCAGCCCGGGAACCTGGGGGGGCTACACCTTC. Amino acid sequence: CASSPGTWGGYTF.

CDR3 coding DNA: TGTGCCAGCAGCTCACAGGGAGATACGCAGTATTTT. It translates to CASSSQGDTQYF. This chain joins TRBV5-4 and TRBJ2-3; a possible D gene is TRBD1 (6 bases). V dropped 3 bases and J dropped 5 bases, with 7 bases sitting between them. The CDR3 consists of 12 residues. Germline values: CDR1 SGHNT, CDR2 YYREEE (reference sequence).

In its sample, this clone was seen once. The chain combines TRBV2 with TRBJ1-3; D call uncertain. The CDR3 is 14 residues long. Deletions cut 6 bases from V and 7 bases from J, with 16 bases between. From germline, CDR1 is SNHLY and CDR2 FYNNEI. This CDR3 reads CASSKDGLGNTIYF. In nucleotides, the CDR3 is TGTGCCAGCAGCAAGGACGGTTTGGGGAACACCATATATTTT. The entire variable domain, with the rest obtained from reference TRBV2 and TRBJ1-3, is as follows: EPEVTQTPSHQVTQMGQEVILRCVPISNHLYFYWYRQILGQKVEFLVSFYNNEISEKSEIFDDQFSVERPDGSNFTLKIRSTKLEDSAMYFCASSKDGLGNTIYFGEGSWLTVV.

The CDR3 reads CSASVFKGTEAFF. The CDR3, as DNA: TGCAGTGCTAGTGTTTTCAAGGGCACTGAAGCTTTCTTT. The chain carries TRBV20-1 and TRBJ1-1; D gene uncertain. V dropped 3 bases and J dropped 4 bases, with 12 bases sitting between them. The germline V gene encodes CDR1 DFQATT and CDR2 SNEGSKA (reference sequence). The CDR3 runs 13 residues.

The chain uses TRBV5-5 and TRBJ2-1; D is undetermined. This CDR3 is built from 15 residues. Germline V CDR1 and CDR2: SGHKS, YYEKEE (reference sequence). Between the trimmed V and J ends, which lost 4 bases and 7 bases, there was a span of 18 bases. CDR3: CASSPTLGPRNEQFF. In nucleotides, the CDR3 is TGTGCCAGCAGCCCTACCCTGGGCCCTCGGAATGAGCAGTTCTTC.

This chain uses TRBV5-5 with TRBJ2-2; no clear D. Trimming cost V 0 bases and J 5 bases, with 8 bases left between them. Germline loops: CDR1 SGHKS, CDR2 YYEKEE (reference sequence). The CDR3 sequence is 14 residues long. CDR3 amino acids: CASSLAAGTGELFF. The CDR3 nucleotides are TGTGCCAGCAGCTTGGCCGCTGGAACCGGGGAGCTGTTTTTT. Full variable domain (rest looked up from reference TRBV5-5 and TRBJ2-2): DAGVTQSPTHLIKTRGQQVTLRCSPISGHKSVSWYQQVLGQGPQFIFQYYEKEERGRGNFPDRFSARQFPNYSSELNVNALLLGDSALYLCASSLAAGTGELFFGEGSRLTVL.

The sample holds one count of this clone. The chain recombines TRBV7-2 with TRBJ1-4, with 10 positions matching TRBD1. The length of the CDR3 is 15 residues. Trimming at V came to 4 bases and at J to 7 bases, leaving 6 bases not matched to a gene. Germline values: CDR1 SGHTA, CDR2 FQGNSA. CDR3 nucleotide sequence: TGTGCCAGCAGCTGGGGGGACAGGGGTCCTGAAAAACTGTTTTTT. Its protein product is CASSWGDRGPEKLFF.

This chain uses TRBV3-1 (or the pseudogene TRBV3-2) with TRBJ1-1; no definite D call. Trimming cost V 2 bases and J 6 bases, with 7 bases left between them. The CDR3 spans 12 residues. Germline V gene sequence: CDR1 LGHDT, CDR2 YNNKEL (reference sequence). The CDR3 protein is CASSQSFAEAFF. Here the CDR3 DNA reads TGTGCCAGCAGCCAAAGCTTTGCTGAAGCTTTCTTT.

This clone has just one count. The chain joins TRBV19 to TRBJ1-4, with 7 bases lining up with TRBD1. Trimming at V came to 3 bases and at J to 8 bases, leaving 18 bases not matched to a gene. The CDR3 covers 18 residues. Germline V lookup: CDR1 LNHDA, CDR2 SQIVND (reference sequence). The CDR3 DNA follows: TGTGCCAGTAGTATCATATCGGCGGGACAGCGAGAGGGAGAAAAACTGTTTTTT. Its protein is CASSIISAGQREGEKLFF.

The chain uses TRBV6-6 and TRBJ1-1, with 9 bases lining up with TRBD1. Per germline, CDR1 MNHNY and CDR2 SVGAGI (reference sequence). Losses at the gene ends were 7 bases for V and 3 bases for J; bases not matched to a gene: 3. The CDR3 contains 13 residues. The CDR3 DNA reads TGTGCCAGCATCCGGACAGGGGACACTGAAGCTTTCTTT. Translated, it gives CASIRTGDTEAFF.

The genes are TRBV7-8 and TRBJ1-1, with D possibly matching TRBD1 (5 bases). The V and J ends lost 1 base and 1 base respectively, with 16 bases between them. This CDR3 contains 17 residues. Germline V lookup: CDR1 SGHVS, CDR2 FQNEAQ. The chain's CDR3 is CASSLVGWGAENTEAFF. The CDR3 coding sequence is TGTGCCAGCAGCTTAGTAGGGTGGGGCGCCGAGAACACTGAAGCTTTCTTT.

The chain employs TRBV2 and TRBJ1-2, with no clear D. CDR1 SNHLY and CDR2 FYNNEI come from the germline V gene. V was clipped by 6 bases and J by 0 bases, with 14 bases between them. The CDR3 length is 15 residues. CDR3 bases: TGTGCCAGCAGCCAACGGGAGGGCGCTAACTATGGCTACACCTTC. It specifies CASSQREGANYGYTF.

This clone turned up a few times. This rearrangement joins TRBV2 to TRBJ1-6; TRBD1 matches at 7 bases. V was clipped by 6 bases and J by 7 bases; unmatched bases: 15. The germline V gene has CDR1 SNHLY and CDR2 FYNNEI. CDR3 length: 17 residues. The CDR3 DNA sequence: TGTGCCAGCAGCGGCTGGACAGGAATCGGGAGAAATTCACCCCTCCACTTT. Amino acids: CASSGWTGIGRNSPLHF. The variable domain in full, with the rest retrieved from reference TRBV2 and TRBJ1-6, is EPEVTQTPSHQVTQMGQEVILRCVPISNHLYFYWYRQILGQKVEFLVSFYNNEISEKSEIFDDQFSVERPDGSNFTLKIRSTKLEDSAMYFCASSGWTGIGRNSPLHFGNGTRLTVT.

The table lists this clone with a count of one. The chain uses TRBV6-6 and TRBJ2-1; 7 nucleotides align to TRBD1. Trimming took 7 bases from V and 4 from J; bases not matched to a gene: 10. The CDR3 extends over 15 amino acids. Germline assignment: CDR1 MNHNY and CDR2 SVGAGI (reference sequence). The CDR3 is CASTQRTGAYNEQFF. The CDR3 nucleotides are TGTGCCAGCACCCAGCGGACAGGAGCTTACAATGAGCAGTTCTTC.